The clone carrying this TCR beta chain was counted at least ten times. The J segment lost 3 bases and the V segment lost 7 bases, leaving 5 bases of the junction unmatched. CDR3 length: 13 amino acids. Germline CDR1 and CDR2: MNHNY and SVGAGI (reference sequence). The record originates from a study of T cells of healthy individuals. TCRdb processed the 5' RACE reads anew with MiXCR; each CDR3 protein has one entry. This table has nearly 100,000 distinct CDR3 sequences, around 17% appearing once. The sequence was collected from a human donor in good health. The genes are TRBV6-6 and TRBJ1-2; 7 bases line up with TRBD1. The CDR3 sequence is CASTGGSDYGYTF. The CDR3 DNA follows: TGTGCCAGCACAGGGGGATCGGACTATGGCTACACCTTC.